The sequence of this T cell receptor beta chain was determined in a study of T-cell reconstitution after alpha-beta-depleted transplantation in children. TCRbeta library preparation incorporated unique molecular identifiers. TCRdb processed the PCR reads anew with MiXCR; each CDR3 protein has one entry. The sample has about 200,000 distinct CDR3 sequences, about 7% seen once. This clonotype was seen many times. Its antigen is not identified. From germline, CDR1 is MNHNY and CDR2 SVGAGI (reference sequence). CDR3 size: 13 residues. J lost 5 bases, V lost 6 bases, and 5 bases had no gene match. The study, taken as a whole, reports: Most T-cell counts and diversity one year after the transplant came from T cells that were newly produced.

The chain links TRBV6-6 to TRBJ2-7; 9 bases map to TRBD1. The sequence came from a boy between 2 and 10 years old with acute lymphoblastic leukemia, due to receive a stem cell transplant. The sample was PBMCs, taken before TCRalphabeta/CD19-depleted stem cell transplant. The CDR3 here is CASRSDRGHEQYF. CDR3 in DNA: TGTGCCAGCAGGTCGGACAGGGGCCACGAGCAGTACTTC.